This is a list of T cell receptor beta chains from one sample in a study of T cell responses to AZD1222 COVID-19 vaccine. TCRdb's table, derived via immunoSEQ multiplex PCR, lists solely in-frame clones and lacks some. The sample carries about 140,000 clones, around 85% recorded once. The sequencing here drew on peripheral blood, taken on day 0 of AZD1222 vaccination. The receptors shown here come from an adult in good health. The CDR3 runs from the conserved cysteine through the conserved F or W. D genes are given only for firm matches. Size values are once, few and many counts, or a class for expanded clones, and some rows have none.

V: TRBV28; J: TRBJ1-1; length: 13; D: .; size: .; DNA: TGTGCCAGCAGTCAAACCCTGACTTTCATAGCTTTCTTT; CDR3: CASSQTLTFIAFF
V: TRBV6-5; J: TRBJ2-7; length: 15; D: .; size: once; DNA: TGTGCCAGCAAACCAACCGGGATCCGGCCCTACGAGCAGTACTTC; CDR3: CASKPTGIRPYEQYF
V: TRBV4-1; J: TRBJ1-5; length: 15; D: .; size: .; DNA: TGCGCCAGCAGCCAAGGAGGGTCTAGCAATCAGCCCCAGCATTTT; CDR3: CASSQGGSSNQPQHF
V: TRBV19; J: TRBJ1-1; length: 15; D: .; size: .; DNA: TGTGCCAGCATTAGGTCCCCCTTAAGTTCGACTGAAGCTTTCTTT; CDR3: CASIRSPLSSTEAFF
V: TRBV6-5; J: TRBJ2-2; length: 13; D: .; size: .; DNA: TGTGCCAGCAGTTACGATGGCACCGGGGAGCTGTTTTTT; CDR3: CASSYDGTGELFF
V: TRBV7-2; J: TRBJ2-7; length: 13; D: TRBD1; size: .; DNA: TGTGCCAGCAGCTGGGACAGGTCTTACGAGCAGTACTTC; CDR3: CASSWDRSYEQYF
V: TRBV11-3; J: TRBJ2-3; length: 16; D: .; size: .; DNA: TGTGCCAGCAGCTTGCGAGCAGAGACTAGCACAGATACGCAGTATTTT; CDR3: CASSLRAETSTDTQYF
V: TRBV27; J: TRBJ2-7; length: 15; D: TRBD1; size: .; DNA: TGTGCCAGCAGTTTTGTGGGGACAGGGGAGGGCGAGCAGTACTTC; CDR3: CASSFVGTGEGEQYF
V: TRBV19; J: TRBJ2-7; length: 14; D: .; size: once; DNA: TGTGCCAGTAGTACCACCTGGGGGACCGACGAGCAGTACTTC; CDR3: CASSTTWGTDEQYF
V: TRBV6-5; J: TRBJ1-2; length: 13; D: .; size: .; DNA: TGTGCCAGCAGTTACGAGGGGCCCTATGGCTACACCTTC; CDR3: CASSYEGPYGYTF
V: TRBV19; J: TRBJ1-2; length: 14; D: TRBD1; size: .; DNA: TGTGCCAGTAGTCAACAGGGGATTAGACATGGCTACACCTTC; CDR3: CASSQQGIRHGYTF
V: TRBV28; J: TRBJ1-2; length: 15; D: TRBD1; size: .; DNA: TGTGCCAGCAGTCCCTCGGACAGGGGTGGTTATGGCTACACCTTC; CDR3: CASSPSDRGGYGYTF
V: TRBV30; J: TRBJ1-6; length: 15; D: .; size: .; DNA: TGTGCCTGGGGGGGTGCGGGACCGTATAATTCACCCCTCCACTTT; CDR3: CAWGGAGPYNSPLHF
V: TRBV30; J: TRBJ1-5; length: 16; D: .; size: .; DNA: TGTGCCTGGAGTCGAGGCCACGACAGGCGGGATCAGCCCCAGCATTTT; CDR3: CAWSRGHDRRDQPQHF
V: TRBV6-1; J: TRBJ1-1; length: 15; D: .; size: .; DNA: TGTGCCAGCAGTGAAGAGGGTATGATGACCACTGAAGCTTTCTTT; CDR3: CASSEEGMMTTEAFF
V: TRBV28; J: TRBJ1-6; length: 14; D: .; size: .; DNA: TGTGCCAGCAGTTTAGGACCCACAGGCGCACCCCTCCACTTT; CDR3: CASSLGPTGAPLHF
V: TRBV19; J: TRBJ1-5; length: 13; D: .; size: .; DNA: TGTGCCAGTAGAGGGGACGTCAGTCAGCCCCAGCATTTT; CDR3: CASRGDVSQPQHF
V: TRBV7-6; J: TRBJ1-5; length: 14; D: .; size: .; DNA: TGTGCCAGCAGCTTTAGGGGCAGCAATCAGCCCCAGCATTTT; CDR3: CASSFRGSNQPQHF
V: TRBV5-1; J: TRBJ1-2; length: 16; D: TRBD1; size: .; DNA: TGCGCCAGCAGCGCGGGCCAGGGGGAACATTCCTATGGCTACACCTTC; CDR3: CASSAGQGEHSYGYTF
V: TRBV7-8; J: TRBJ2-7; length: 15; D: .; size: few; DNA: TGTGCCAGCAGCTTAGGGGGGCAGGGGTTAGGGGAGCAGTACTTC; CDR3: CASSLGGQGLGEQYF
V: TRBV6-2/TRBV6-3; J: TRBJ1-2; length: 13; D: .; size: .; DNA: TGTGCCAGCAGTTACACCGAGCACCATGGCTACACCTTC; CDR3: CASSYTEHHGYTF
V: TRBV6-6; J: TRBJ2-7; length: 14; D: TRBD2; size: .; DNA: TGTGCCAGCACATGGAGCGGGGGGTACTACGAGCAGTACTTC; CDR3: CASTWSGGYYEQYF
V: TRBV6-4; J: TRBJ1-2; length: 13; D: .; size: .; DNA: TGTGCCAGCAGTGACTCAGGGGTGGGAGGCTACACCTTC; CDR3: CASSDSGVGGYTF
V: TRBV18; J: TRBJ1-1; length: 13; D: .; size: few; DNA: TGTGCCAGCTCACCGCAGCCAAACACTGAAGCTTTCTTT; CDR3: CASSPQPNTEAFF
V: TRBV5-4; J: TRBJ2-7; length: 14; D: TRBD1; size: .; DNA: TGTGCCAGCAGCTTCAGGGGGCTGGACTACGAGCAGTACTTC; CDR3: CASSFRGLDYEQYF
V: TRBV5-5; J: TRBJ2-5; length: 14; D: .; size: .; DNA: TGTGCCAGCAGCACCTGGACCTCTCAAGAGACCCAGTACTTC; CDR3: CASSTWTSQETQYF
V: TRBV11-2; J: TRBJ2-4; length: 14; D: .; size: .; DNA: TGTGCCAGCAGCTTAGAAACGGGGTATGACATTCAGTACTTC; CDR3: CASSLETGYDIQYF
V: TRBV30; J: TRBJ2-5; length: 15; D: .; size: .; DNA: TGTGCCTGGAGTGACTTTTCCCCTAACCTAGAGACCCAGTACTTC; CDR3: CAWSDFSPNLETQYF
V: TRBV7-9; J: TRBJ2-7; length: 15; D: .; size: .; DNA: TGTGCCAGCAGCGGACGCACAGGTAGTCAGTACGAGCAGTACTTC; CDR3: CASSGRTGSQYEQYF
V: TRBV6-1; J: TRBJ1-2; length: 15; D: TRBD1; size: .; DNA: TGTGCCAGCAGTGAAACCGGACAGGGTATTTGGGGCTACACCTTC; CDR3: CASSETGQGIWGYTF
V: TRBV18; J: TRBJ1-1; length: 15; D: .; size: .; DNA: TGTGCCAGCTCCCTGGGCTCAGGCCTGAGGACTGAAGCTTTCTTT; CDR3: CASSLGSGLRTEAFF
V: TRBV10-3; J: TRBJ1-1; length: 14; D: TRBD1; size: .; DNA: TGTGCCATCAGTCCAGACAGGGGTAACACTGAAGCTTTCTTT; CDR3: CAISPDRGNTEAFF
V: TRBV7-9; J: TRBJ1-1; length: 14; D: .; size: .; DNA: TGTGCCAGCAGCTTAGGATCCTTGAACACTGAAGCTTTCTTT; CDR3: CASSLGSLNTEAFF
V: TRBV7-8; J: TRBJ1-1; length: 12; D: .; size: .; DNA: TGTGCCAGCACCTCGAGTGGGTTTGAAGCTTTCTTT; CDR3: CASTSSGFEAFF
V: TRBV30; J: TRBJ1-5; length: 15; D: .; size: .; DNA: TGTGCCTGGAGTACGGGGGAGGCAAGCAATCAGCCCCAGCATTTT; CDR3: CAWSTGEASNQPQHF
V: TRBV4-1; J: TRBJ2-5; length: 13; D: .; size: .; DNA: TGCGCCAGCAGCCCGAGGTCGGAGCAGACCCAGTACTTC; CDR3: CASSPRSEQTQYF
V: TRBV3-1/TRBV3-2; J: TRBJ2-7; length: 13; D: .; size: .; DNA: TGTGCCAGCAGCCGGGGGGAACCCTACGAGCAGTACTTC; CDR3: CASSRGEPYEQYF
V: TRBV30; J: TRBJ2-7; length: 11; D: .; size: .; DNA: TGTGCCTGGAGCCAGAGCTACGAGCAGTACTTC; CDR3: CAWSQSYEQYF
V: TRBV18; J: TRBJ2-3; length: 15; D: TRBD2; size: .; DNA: TGTGCCAGCTCGCCAACTAGCGGTGGCACAGATACGCAGTATTTT; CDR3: CASSPTSGGTDTQYF
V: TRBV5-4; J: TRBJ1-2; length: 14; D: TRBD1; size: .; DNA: TGTGCCAGCAGCCCTGGACAGGGAGTTTGGGGCTACACCTTC; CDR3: CASSPGQGVWGYTF
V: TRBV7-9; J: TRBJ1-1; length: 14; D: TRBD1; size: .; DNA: TGTGCCAGCAGCCCACGACAGGGGGGTACTGAAGCTTTCTTT; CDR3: CASSPRQGGTEAFF
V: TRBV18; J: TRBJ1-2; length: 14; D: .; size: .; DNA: TGTGCCAGCTCAAATCCGGGCCGGGAGGATGGCTACACCTTC; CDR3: CASSNPGREDGYTF
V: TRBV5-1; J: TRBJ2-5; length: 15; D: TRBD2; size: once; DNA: TGCGCCAGCAGCGTTCCTAGCGGGGACCAAGAGACCCAGTACTTC; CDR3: CASSVPSGDQETQYF
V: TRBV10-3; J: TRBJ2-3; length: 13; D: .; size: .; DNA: TGTGCCATCAGTGTATCAGACAACGATACGCAGTATTTT; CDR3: CAISVSDNDTQYF
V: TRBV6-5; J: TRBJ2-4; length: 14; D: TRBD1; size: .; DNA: TGTGCCAGCAAGGGACAGAAGGGCAAAAACATTCAGTACTTC; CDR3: CASKGQKGKNIQYF
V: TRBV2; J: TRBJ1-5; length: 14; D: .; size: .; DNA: TGTGCCAGCAGTGCCGAGGGGAGCAATCAGCCCCAGCATTTT; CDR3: CASSAEGSNQPQHF
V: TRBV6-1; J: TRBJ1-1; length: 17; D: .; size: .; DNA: TGTGCCAGCAGTGAAGACAGACAACCCCCCATGAACACTGAAGCTTTCTTT; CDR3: CASSEDRQPPMNTEAFF
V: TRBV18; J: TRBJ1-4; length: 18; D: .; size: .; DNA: TGTGCCAGCTCACCATCCCCCCAGGCGCCATTACAGGGTGAAAAACTGTTTTTT; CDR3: CASSPSPQAPLQGEKLFF